This T cell receptor (beta chain) came from a study of blood T cell repertoires in COVID-19. Turning to the study itself: In each case, the material was cDNA or gDNA derived from T cells, B-cell-depleted T cells, or PBMCs.

Trimming took off 5 bases at V and 5 bases at J, with 12 bases between the two ends. Looked up from germline, CDR1 is SGHTA and CDR2 is FQGTGA. The length of the CDR3 is 13 residues. Methods used by the authors: Using reference gene primer amplification, nucleated cell counts were estimated. Profiled with immunoSEQ multiplex PCR; TCRdb holds only in-frame clones, not every one. That table furnishes V, J and clone size, whereas the DNA furnished D and trimming. The profile shows about 200,000 clones, about 83% of them singletons. This rearrangement joins TRBV7-3 to TRBJ1-1, with a weak D call TRBD1 (6 bases). Source material: peripheral blood. The sequence was obtained from a woman aged 50 to 60 with active or convalescent COVID-19. CDR3 sequence: CASSPGTRTEAFF. The CDR3 nucleotides read TGTGCCAGCAGCCCCGGGACAAGGACTGAAGCTTTCTTT.